These 10 T cell receptor beta chains came from one sample sequenced in a study of T cell responses to AZD1222 COVID-19 vaccine. Profiling relied on immunoSEQ multiplex PCR, and the TCRdb table lists in-frame clones only, not all of them. Among fewer than 70,000 clones listed, around nine tenths were seen once. Sample: peripheral blood, taken on day 0 of AZD1222 vaccination. These receptors all come from an adult in good health.

The V and J genes are TRBV27 and TRBJ2-1; D is perhaps TRBD2 (5 bases). The length of the CDR3 is 15 residues. V was trimmed by 1 base and J by 3 bases, leaving 10 bases between them. CDR1 MNHEY and CDR2 SMNVEV come from the germline V gene (reference sequence). CDR3 amino acids: CASSLLSGVYNEQFF. CDR3 nucleotides: TGTGCCAGCAGTTTATTATCCGGGGTCTACAATGAGCAGTTCTTC.

The chain carries TRBV30 and TRBJ1-2, with D possibly matching TRBD1 (6 bases). This CDR3 is 14 amino acids long. V dropped 0 bases and J dropped 1 base, with 9 bases sitting between them. CDR1 is GTSNPN, CDR2 SVGIG, per germline (reference sequence). CDR3 nucleotide sequence: TGTGCCTGGAGTGTACAGGGAAGTAACTATGGCTACACCTTC. Translating it yields CAWSVQGSNYGYTF.

V is TRBV19 and J is TRBJ2-5; D not certain. Trimming took 5 bases from V and 4 from J, leaving 20 bases between them. The CDR3 has 16 amino acids. Germline CDR1 reads LNHDA; CDR2 reads SQIVND (reference sequence). CDR3 residues: CASSPGTGGVRETQYF. CDR3 in DNA: TGTGCCAGTAGTCCGGGTACCGGCGGAGTCAGAGAGACCCAGTACTTC.

The rearrangement uses TRBV7-2 and TRBJ2-2; TRBD1 matches at 7 bases. The CDR3 covers 15 residues. Trimming took 4 bases from V and 4 from J; bases not matched to a gene: 6. Germline CDR1 reads SGHTA; CDR2 reads FQGNSA. The CDR3 sequence: CASSSQGPSTGELFF. The CDR3, as DNA: TGTGCCAGCAGCTCACAGGGGCCATCCACCGGGGAGCTGTTTTTT. Complete variable domain (other parts from reference TRBV7-2 and TRBJ2-2): GAGVSQSPSNKVTEKGKDVELRCDPISGHTALYWYRQSLGQGLEFLIYFQGNSAPDKSGLPSDRFSAERTGGSVSTLTIQRTQQEDSAVYLCASSSQGPSTGELFFGEGSRLTVL.

The J gene is TRBJ2-1, the V gene TRBV7-6, with 10 positions matching TRBD1. CDR1 is SGHVS, CDR2 FNYEAQ, per germline. J gave up 7 bases and V 1 base, and 7 bases lay outside the gene matches. The CDR3 sequence is 16 residues long. As DNA, the CDR3 is TGTGCCAGCAGCTTAGGGGGACAGGGGTTAAGGAATGAGCAGTTCTTC. It is translated as CASSLGGQGLRNEQFF.

This clone was counted a single time. The V gene is TRBV2, the J gene TRBJ1-2; D uncertain. Trimming shortened V by 4 bases and J by 0 bases, and 6 bases separated the two germline ends. From germline, CDR1 is SNHLY and CDR2 FYNNEI. This CDR3 comprises 13 residues. The CDR3 reads CASSVQANYGYTF. CDR3 nucleotides: TGTGCCAGCAGTGTGCAGGCTAACTATGGCTACACCTTC.

The chain joins TRBV25-1 to TRBJ2-7, with D possibly called TRBD1 or TRBD2 (6 bases each). This CDR3 has 12 amino acids. Germline-derived CDR1 and CDR2 are MGHDK and SYGVNS. V lost 7 bases and J lost 3, with 10 bases in between. DNA for the CDR3: TGTGCCAGCACCGAGGGGGGCTACGAGCAGTACTTC. Its protein is CASTEGGYEQYF.

The V call is TRBV7-9, the J call TRBJ1-2, with 9 nucleotides matching TRBD1. Germline V gene lookup returns CDR1 SEHNR and CDR2 FQNEAQ (reference sequence). The CDR3 consists of 15 residues. V lost 3 bases to trimming and J lost 4 bases; unmatched junction nucleotides: 6. In nucleotides, the CDR3 is TGTGCCAGCAGCTTCGGTACAGGGGGCGCCTATGGCTACACCTTC. Translated: CASSFGTGGAYGYTF.

The chain recombines TRBV20-1 with TRBJ1-4; the D is unclear. CDR3 size: 13 residues. V lost 3 bases, J lost 4 bases, and 9 bases lay in between. CDR1 DFQATT and CDR2 SNEGSKA come from the germline V gene (reference sequence). The CDR3 bases are TGCAGTGCTAGTAGCAGTTATAATGAAAAACTGTTTTTT. Protein: CSASSSYNEKLFF.

The rearrangement joins TRBV6-1 to TRBJ2-3, with TRBD2 as a possible D gene (5 bases). V gave up 0 bases and J gave up 2 bases, with 12 bases separating them. Germline V lookup: CDR1 MNHNS, CDR2 SASEGT. The CDR3 runs to 16 residues. The CDR3: CASSEARTANTDTQYF. In DNA form, the CDR3 reads TGTGCCAGCAGTGAAGCAAGGACTGCGAACACAGATACGCAGTATTTT.